Included here is one T cell receptor (beta chain) sequence, with context. The target antigen is unknown. These data originate in a study of a mutant IDH1 vaccine in newly diagnosed glioma. As for the study in general: Treated patients had a mean age of 40.4 years and a 62.5% male, 37.5% female split. Every participant had undergone radiotherapy, temozolomide, or both before, and most underwent both.

Time point specified: week 5, during vaccination. Every vaccine dose comprised 300 ug of mutant IDH1 20-mer peptide plus topical imiquimod. Method: immunoSEQ multiplex PCR; TCRdb's copy keeps in-frame clones and lacks some. The sample carries tens of thousands of clones, approximately 85% recorded once. The V end lost 5 bases, the J end lost 4 bases, and 17 bases lay between the germline ends. The CDR3 has 15 amino acids. Germline V gene sequence: CDR1 MDHEN, CDR2 SYDVKM. This clonotype originated in a man aged 40-49 years with glioma. V gene TRBV28 combines with J gene TRBJ2-5; possibly TRBD2 for D (5 bases). The sample was PBMCs, taken from a glioma patient whose treatment included an IDH1 peptide vaccine. As DNA, the CDR3 is TGTGCCAGCAGTACCCCGGACTGGTGGGGAGAGACCCAGTACTTC. As protein: CASSTPDWWGETQYF. The whole variable domain, filled in from reference TRBV28 and TRBJ2-5, reads DVKVTQSSRYLVKRTGEKVFLECVQDMDHENMFWYRQDPGLGLRLIYFSYDVKMKEKGDIPEGYSVSREKKERFSLILESASTNQTSMYLCASSTPDWWGETQYFGPGTRLLVL.